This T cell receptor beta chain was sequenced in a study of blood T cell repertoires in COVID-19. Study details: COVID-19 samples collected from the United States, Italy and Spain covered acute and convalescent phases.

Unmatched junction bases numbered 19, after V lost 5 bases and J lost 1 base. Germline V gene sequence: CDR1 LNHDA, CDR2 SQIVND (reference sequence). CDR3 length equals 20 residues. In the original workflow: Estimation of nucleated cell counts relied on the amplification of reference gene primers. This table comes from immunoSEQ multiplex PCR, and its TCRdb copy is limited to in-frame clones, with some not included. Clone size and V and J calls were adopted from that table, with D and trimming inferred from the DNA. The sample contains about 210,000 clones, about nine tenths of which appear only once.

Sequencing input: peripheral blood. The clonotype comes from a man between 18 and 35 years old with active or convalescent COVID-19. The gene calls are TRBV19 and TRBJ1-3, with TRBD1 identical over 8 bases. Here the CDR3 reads CASSPLREQGAKLSGNTIYF. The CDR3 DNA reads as TGTGCCAGTAGTCCGCTTAGGGAGCAGGGGGCTAAATTATCTGGAAACACCATATATTTT.